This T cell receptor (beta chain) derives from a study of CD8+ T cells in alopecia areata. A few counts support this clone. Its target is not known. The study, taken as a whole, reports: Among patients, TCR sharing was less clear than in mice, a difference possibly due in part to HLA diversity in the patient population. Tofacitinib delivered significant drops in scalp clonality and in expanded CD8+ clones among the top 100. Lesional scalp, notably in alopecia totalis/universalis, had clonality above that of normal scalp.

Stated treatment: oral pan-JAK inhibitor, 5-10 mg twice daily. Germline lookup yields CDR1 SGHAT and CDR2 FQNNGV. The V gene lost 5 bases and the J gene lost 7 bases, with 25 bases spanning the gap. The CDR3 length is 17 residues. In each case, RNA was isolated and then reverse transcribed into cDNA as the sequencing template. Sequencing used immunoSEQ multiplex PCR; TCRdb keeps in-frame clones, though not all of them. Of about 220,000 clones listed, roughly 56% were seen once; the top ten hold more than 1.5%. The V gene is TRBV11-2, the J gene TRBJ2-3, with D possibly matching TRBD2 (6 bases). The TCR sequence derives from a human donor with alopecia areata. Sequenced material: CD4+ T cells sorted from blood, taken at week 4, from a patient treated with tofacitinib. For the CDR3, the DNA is TGTGCCAGCAGCCCACCGCGGGGCACCGCATCACGAAATACGCAGTATTTT. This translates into CASSPPRGTASRNTQYF.